The next 10 T cell receptor beta chains were all read from a single sample in a study of blood T cell repertoires in COVID-19. Some clones are missing from TCRdb's copy, which holds only in-frame ones; the method was immunoSEQ multiplex PCR. Of 200,000 to 300,000 clones detected, around nine tenths appear once; the ten largest clones hold 3.1%. Input material: PBMCs or T cells enriched from blood (not recorded which). The receptor source for this set is a woman in her thirties or forties who had been exposed to COVID-19.

The chain employs TRBV25-1 and TRBJ1-2; D gene uncertain. The germline V gene encodes CDR1 MGHDK and CDR2 SYGVNS. The V end lost 5 bases, the J end lost 5 bases, and 9 bases lay between the germline ends. The CDR3 has 12 residues. The DNA for the CDR3 is TGTGCCAGCAGTCCCCGCGAGTATGGCTACACCTTC. This encodes CASSPREYGYTF.

The CDR3 bases are TGTGCCAGCAGCTCTACAACGGAAAGACAGGGGGTCTATGGCTACACCTTC. This gives the protein CASSSTTERQGVYGYTF. The chain recombines TRBV28 with TRBJ1-2; 9 bases map to TRBD1. Unmatched junction bases numbered 15, after V lost 6 bases and J lost 4 bases. The germline V gene has CDR1 MDHEN and CDR2 SYDVKM. The CDR3 sequence is 17 residues long.

This clone was detected only once. At one boundary the junction diverges from the germline segment, which might be a read error. The chain joins TRBV10-3 to TRBJ1-1, with TRBD1 matching over 9 bases. CDR3 length equals 14 residues. Germline CDR1 and CDR2: ENHRY and SYGVKD. CDR3 amino acids: CAISLGQGNNEAFF. The CDR3 nucleotides read TGTGCCATCAGTTTAGGACAGGGGAACAATGAAGCTTTCTTT.

The chain recombines TRBV7-8 with TRBJ1-3; D not certain. The germline gives CDR1 SGHVS, CDR2 FQNEAQ. This CDR3 is 14 amino acids long. Trimming removed 5 bases from V and 0 bases from J, with 8 bases in between. The CDR3: CASSPYSSGNTIYF. The CDR3 coding sequence is TGTGCCAGCAGCCCATACAGCTCTGGAAACACCATATATTTT.

This clone was seen a single time. The V call is TRBV6-5, the J call TRBJ2-3; D might be TRBD1 (5 bases). The germline V gene has CDR1 MNHEY and CDR2 SVGAGI. The CDR3 covers 13 residues. Trimming took 6 bases from V and 3 from J, leaving 10 bases between them. CDR3 protein: CASRPGMTDTQYF. The CDR3 DNA follows: TGTGCCAGCAGGCCAGGGATGACAGATACGCAGTATTTT.

The rearrangement joins TRBV2 to TRBJ2-5; 12 bases are shared with TRBD2. The V gene end was trimmed by 7 bases and the J gene end by 4 bases; junction bases not matched to a gene: 7. From germline, CDR1 is SNHLY and CDR2 FYNNEI. The CDR3 length is 15 residues. CDR3 loop: CASTFPTSGGETQYF. CDR3 bases: TGTGCCAGCACCTTCCCGACTAGCGGGGGAGAGACCCAGTACTTC.

The genes are TRBV9 and TRBJ1-1, with TRBD1 matching 7 bases. J lost 0 bases, V lost 3 bases, and 5 bases had no gene match. The germline V gene encodes CDR1 SGDLS and CDR2 YYNGEE. The CDR3 contains 15 residues. The CDR3 region has the DNA TGTGCCAGCAGCGCAGACAGGGCAATGAACACTGAAGCTTTCTTT. Protein sequence: CASSADRAMNTEAFF.

This chain joins TRBV5-4 and TRBJ2-5, with D possibly TRBD2 on 6 matching bases. V dropped 5 bases and J dropped 4 bases, with 15 bases sitting between them. The CDR3 is made up of 14 amino acids. CDR1 SGHNT and CDR2 YYREEE come from the germline V gene (reference sequence). CDR3 loop: CASRPEGAGETQYF. The CDR3 nucleotides are TGTGCCAGCAGGCCAGAAGGAGCGGGAGAGACCCAGTACTTC.

This sequence joins TRBV18 and TRBJ2-6; D not certain. CDR3 length: 15 residues. The germline V and J ends were trimmed by 3 bases and 2 bases, with 8 bases remaining between them. In germline, CDR1 is KGHSH, CDR2 LQKENI. CDR3 in amino acids: CASSPAVTGANVLTF. The CDR3 DNA is TGTGCCAGCTCACCCGCGGTTACTGGGGCCAACGTCCTGACTTTC.

This chain joins TRBV7-2 and TRBJ1-1, with D possibly matching TRBD1 (5 bases). This CDR3 spans 13 amino acids. Trimming stripped 5 bases from V and 10 bases from J, with 17 bases between. CDR1 and CDR2 from the germline V gene are SGHTA and FQGNSA. This CDR3 reads CASSPLWGQLAFF. CDR3 DNA: TGTGCCAGCAGCCCACTTTGGGGCCAGCTAGCTTTCTTT.